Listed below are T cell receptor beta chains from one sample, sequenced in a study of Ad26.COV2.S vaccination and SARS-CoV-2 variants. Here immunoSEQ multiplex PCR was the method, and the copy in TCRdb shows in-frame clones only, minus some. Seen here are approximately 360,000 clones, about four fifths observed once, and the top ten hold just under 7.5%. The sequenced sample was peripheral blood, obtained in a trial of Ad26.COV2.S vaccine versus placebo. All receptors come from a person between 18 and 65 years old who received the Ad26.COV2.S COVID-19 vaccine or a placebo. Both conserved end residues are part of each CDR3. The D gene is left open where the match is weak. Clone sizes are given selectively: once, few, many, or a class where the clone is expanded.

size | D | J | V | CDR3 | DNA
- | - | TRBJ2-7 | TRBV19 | CASSIALQGLYEQYF | TGTGCCAGTAGTATAGCCTTACAGGGCCTCTACGAGCAGTACTTC
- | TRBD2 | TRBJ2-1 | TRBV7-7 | CASSSGTSGGAGNEQFF | TGTGCCAGCAGCTCCGGGACTAGCGGGGGGGCTGGAAATGAGCAGTTCTTC
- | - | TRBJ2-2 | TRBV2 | CASRLAGLTGELFF | TGTGCCAGCAGGTTAGCCGGGCTAACCGGGGAGCTGTTTTTT
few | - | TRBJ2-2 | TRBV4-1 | CASSQGLLPNTGELFF | TGCGCCAGCAGCCAGGGACTGCTCCCGAACACCGGGGAGCTGTTTTTT
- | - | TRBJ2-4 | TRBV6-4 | CASSRYTRGAAKNIQYF | TGTGCCAGCAGCCGATATACCCGAGGAGCCGCCAAAAACATTCAGTACTTC
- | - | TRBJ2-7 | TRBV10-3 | CAISESERPYEQYF | TGTGCCATCAGTGAGTCTGAGCGGCCCTACGAGCAGTACTTC
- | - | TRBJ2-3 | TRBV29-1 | CSVEGERTDTQYF | TGCAGCGTTGAGGGGGAGCGCACAGATACGCAGTATTTT
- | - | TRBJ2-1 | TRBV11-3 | CASSFDVSSYNEQFF | TGTGCCAGCAGCTTCGACGTAAGCTCCTACAATGAGCAGTTCTTC
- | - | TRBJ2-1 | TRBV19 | CASSTSLGRTYNEQFF | TGTGCCAGTAGTACCTCCCTTGGGAGAACCTACAATGAGCAGTTCTTC
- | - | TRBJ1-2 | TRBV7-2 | CASSLAPGGTALGYTF | TGTGCCAGCAGCTTAGCTCCCGGTGGGACGGCCCTCGGCTACACCTTC
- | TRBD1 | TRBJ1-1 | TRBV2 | CASSRGPSYTEAFF | TGTGCCAGCAGCAGGGGGCCCTCCTACACTGAAGCTTTCTTT
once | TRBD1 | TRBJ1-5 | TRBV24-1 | CATTSGTGNQPQHF | TGTGCCACCACGTCAGGGACAGGTAATCAGCCCCAGCATTTT
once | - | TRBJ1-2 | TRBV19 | CASSSQRYGYTF | TGTGCCAGTAGTTCACAGAGATATGGCTACACCTTC
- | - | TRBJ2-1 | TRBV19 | CASSMGQSPNNEQFF | TGTGCCAGTAGTATGGGTCAGAGTCCTAACAATGAGCAGTTCTTC
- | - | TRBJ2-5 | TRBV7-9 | CASSLAPGETQYF | TGTGCCAGCAGCTTAGCACCCGGGGAGACCCAGTACTTC
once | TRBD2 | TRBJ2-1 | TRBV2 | CTGRTSGYNEQFF | TGTACCGGTCGGACTAGCGGATACAATGAGCAGTTCTTC
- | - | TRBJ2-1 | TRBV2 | CASAPDRSSYNEQFF | TGTGCCAGTGCTCCGGACCGGAGCTCCTACAATGAGCAGTTCTTC
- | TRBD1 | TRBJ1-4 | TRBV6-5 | CASSSLPGGVDEKLFF | TGTGCCAGCAGTTCCCTTCCAGGGGGCGTCGATGAAAAACTGTTTTTT
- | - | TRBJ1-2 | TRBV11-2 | CASSSTPGGLQYGYTF | TGTGCCAGCAGCTCCACACCAGGAGGTCTCCAATATGGCTACACCTTC
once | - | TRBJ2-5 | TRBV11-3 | CASLLGWLIQETQYF | TGTGCCAGCCTACTAGGGTGGTTAATCCAAGAGACCCAGTACTTC
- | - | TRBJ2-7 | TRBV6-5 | CANSYPEGASYEQYF | TGTGCCAACAGTTACCCGGAGGGGGCTTCCTACGAGCAGTACTTC
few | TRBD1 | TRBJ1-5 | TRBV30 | CAWSPSDRTNQPQHF | TGTGCCTGGAGTCCCTCGGACAGGACCAATCAGCCCCAGCATTTT
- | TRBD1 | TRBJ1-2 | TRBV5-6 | CASSLVGTGGYYGYTF | TGTGCCAGCAGCTTGGTCGGGACAGGGGGCTACTATGGCTACACCTTC
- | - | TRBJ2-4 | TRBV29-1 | CSAQTGTSVDIQYF | TGCAGCGCACAGACAGGGACTTCGGTTGACATTCAGTACTTC
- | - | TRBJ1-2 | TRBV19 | CASISHRVNGYTF | TGTGCCAGTATATCGCACAGGGTAAATGGCTACACCTTC
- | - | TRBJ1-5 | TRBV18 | CASSGIQSTALQPQHF | TGTGCCAGCTCAGGTATCCAATCGACAGCCCTACAGCCCCAGCATTTT
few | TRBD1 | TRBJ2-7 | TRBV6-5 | CASSPYRGSYEQYF | TGTGCCAGCAGTCCCTACAGGGGCTCCTACGAGCAGTACTTC
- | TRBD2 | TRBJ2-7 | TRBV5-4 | CASSLVGLAGLHEQYF | TGTGCCAGCAGCTTGGTGGGACTAGCGGGACTCCACGAGCAGTACTTC
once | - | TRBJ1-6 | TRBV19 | CASSPWGPGDPLHF | TGTGCCAGTAGTCCCTGGGGTCCCGGGGACCCCCTCCACTTT
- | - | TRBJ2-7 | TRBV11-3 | CASSRRRTSYEQYF | TGTGCCAGCAGCCGACGGAGGACTTCCTACGAGCAGTACTTC
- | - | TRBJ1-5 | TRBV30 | CAWSQRGARQPQHF | TGTGCCTGGAGTCAACGGGGGGCGAGACAGCCCCAGCATTTT
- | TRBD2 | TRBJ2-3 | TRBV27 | CASSLVSTSGSRPDTQYF | TGTGCCAGCAGTTTAGTGAGTACTAGCGGGAGTCGCCCAGATACGCAGTATTTT
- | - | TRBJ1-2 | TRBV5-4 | CASSLTGRNYGYTF | TGTGCCAGCAGCTTGACAGGCCGCAACTATGGCTACACCTTC
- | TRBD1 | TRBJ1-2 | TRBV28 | CASSFPYPTGAFYGYTF | TGTGCCAGCAGTTTCCCCTATCCGACAGGGGCCTTCTATGGCTACACCTTC
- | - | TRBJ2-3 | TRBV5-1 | CASKSRSTDTQYF | TGCGCCAGCAAATCCCGGTCCACAGATACGCAGTATTTT
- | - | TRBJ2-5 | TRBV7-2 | CASSAARQETQYF | TGTGCCAGCAGCGCTGCCCGGCAAGAGACCCAGTACTTC
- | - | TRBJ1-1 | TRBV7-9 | CASSLGVRGKAFF | TGTGCCAGCAGCTTAGGGGTTAGAGGGAAAGCTTTCTTT
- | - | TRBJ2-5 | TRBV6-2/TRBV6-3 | CASSASGQETQYF | TGTGCCAGCAGTGCGTCAGGACAAGAGACCCAGTACTTC
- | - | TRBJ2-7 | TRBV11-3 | CASSLGGYSYEQYF | TGTGCCAGCAGCCTCGGTGGGTATTCCTACGAGCAGTACTTC
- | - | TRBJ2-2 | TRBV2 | CASSDHTGELFF | TGTGCCAGCAGTGACCACACCGGGGAGCTGTTTTTT
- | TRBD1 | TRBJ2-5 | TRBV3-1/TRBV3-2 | CASSQWVGGQGRETQYF | TGTGCCAGCAGCCAGTGGGTTGGGGGACAGGGGCGAGAGACCCAGTACTTC
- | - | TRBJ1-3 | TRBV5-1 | CASSSPSSGARNTIYF | TGCGCCAGCAGCTCACCCTCTTCCGGGGCGAGAAACACCATATATTTT
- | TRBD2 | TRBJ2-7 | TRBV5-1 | CASSLASGSYEQYF | TGCGCCAGCAGCTTGGCTAGCGGCTCCTACGAGCAGTACTTC
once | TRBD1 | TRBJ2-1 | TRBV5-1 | CASSVGTGPYNEQFF | TGCGCCAGCAGCGTCGGGACAGGTCCCTACAATGAGCAGTTCTTC
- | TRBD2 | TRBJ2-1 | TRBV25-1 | CASNGWPGTSGGDEQFF | TGTGCCAGCAACGGATGGCCCGGGACTAGCGGGGGAGATGAGCAGTTCTTC
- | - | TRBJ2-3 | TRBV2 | CASMESGEGNTQYF | TGTGCCAGCATGGAATCAGGGGAAGGGAATACGCAGTATTTT
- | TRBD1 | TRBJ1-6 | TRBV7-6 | CASSLNSRGRYNSPLHF | TGTGCCAGCAGCTTAAATAGCAGGGGGAGGTATAATTCACCCCTCCACTTT
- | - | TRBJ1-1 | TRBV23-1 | CASSAKLENTEAFF | TGCGCCAGCAGTGCTAAGTTAGAGAACACTGAAGCTTTCTTT
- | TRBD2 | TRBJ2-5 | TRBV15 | CATSKTTSGGQETQYF | TGTGCCACCAGCAAGACGACTAGCGGGGGGCAAGAGACCCAGTACTTC
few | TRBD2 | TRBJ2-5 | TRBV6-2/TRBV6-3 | CASSLAGRKQETQYF | TGTGCCAGCAGTTTAGCGGGGAGAAAACAAGAGACCCAGTACTTC
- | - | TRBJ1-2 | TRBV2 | CASSESYGYTF | TGTGCCAGCAGTGAGTCTTATGGCTACACCTTC
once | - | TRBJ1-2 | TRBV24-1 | CATSDLQGGGYTF | TGTGCCACCAGTGATTTACAGGGAGGGGGCTACACCTTC
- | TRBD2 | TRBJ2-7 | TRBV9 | CASSTTSGATYEQYF | TGTGCCAGCAGCACCACTAGCGGGGCAACCTACGAGCAGTACTTC
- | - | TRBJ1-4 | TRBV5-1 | CASSLQGPNEKLFF | TGCGCCAGCAGCTTACAGGGTCCGAATGAAAAACTGTTTTTT
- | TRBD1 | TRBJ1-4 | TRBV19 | CASSSDRAPNEKLFF | TGTGCCAGTTCTTCCGACAGGGCTCCCAATGAAAAACTGTTTTTT
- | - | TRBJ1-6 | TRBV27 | CASSPLGSYNSPLHF | TGTGCCAGCAGCCCTCTGGGCTCCTATAATTCACCCCTCCACTTT
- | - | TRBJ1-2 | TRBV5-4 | CASSPHPGSNYGYTF | TGTGCCAGCAGCCCTCACCCGGGAAGCAACTATGGCTACACCTTC
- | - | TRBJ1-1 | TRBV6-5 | CASSYSGVSEAFF | TGTGCCAGCAGTTACTCAGGGGTGAGTGAAGCTTTCTTT